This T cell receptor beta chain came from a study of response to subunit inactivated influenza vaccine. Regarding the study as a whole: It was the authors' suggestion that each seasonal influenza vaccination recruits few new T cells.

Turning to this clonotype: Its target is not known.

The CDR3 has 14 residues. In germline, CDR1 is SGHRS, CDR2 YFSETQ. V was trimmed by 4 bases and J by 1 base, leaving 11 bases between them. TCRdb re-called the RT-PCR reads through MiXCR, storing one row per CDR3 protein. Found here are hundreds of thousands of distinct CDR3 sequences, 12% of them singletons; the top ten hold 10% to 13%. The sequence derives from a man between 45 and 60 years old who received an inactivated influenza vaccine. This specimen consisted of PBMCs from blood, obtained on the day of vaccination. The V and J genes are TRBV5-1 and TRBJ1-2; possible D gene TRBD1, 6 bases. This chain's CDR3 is CASSTGQSNYGYTF. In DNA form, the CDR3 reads TGCGCCAGCAGCACTGGACAGAGTAACTATGGCTACACCTTC.